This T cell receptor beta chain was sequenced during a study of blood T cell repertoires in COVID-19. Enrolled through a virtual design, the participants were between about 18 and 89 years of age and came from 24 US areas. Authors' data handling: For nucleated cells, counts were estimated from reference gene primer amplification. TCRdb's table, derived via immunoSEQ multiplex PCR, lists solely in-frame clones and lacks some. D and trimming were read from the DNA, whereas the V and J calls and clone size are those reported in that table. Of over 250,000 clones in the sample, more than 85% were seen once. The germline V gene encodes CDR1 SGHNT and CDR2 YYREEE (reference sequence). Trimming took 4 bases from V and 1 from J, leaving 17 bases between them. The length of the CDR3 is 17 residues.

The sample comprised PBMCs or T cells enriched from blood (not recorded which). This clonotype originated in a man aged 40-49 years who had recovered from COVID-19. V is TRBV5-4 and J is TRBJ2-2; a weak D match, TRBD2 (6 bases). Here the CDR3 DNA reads TGTGCCAGCAGCAAAACCCAGAGCGGGCAGAACACCGGGGAGCTGTTTTTT. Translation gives CASSKTQSGQNTGELFF.